This TCR beta chain appears in the sequencing data of a study of cytomegalovirus exposure and HLA in healthy donors. On this clone: Its antigen is undetermined.

A multiplex PCR was run with 60 Vbeta primers and 13 Jbeta primers. Produced via immunoSEQ multiplex PCR; TCRdb's table is partial and in-frame only. The data hold approximately 110,000 clones, with roughly two thirds observed a single time. General study results and limits: Accounts indicate the classifier identified cytomegalovirus status with strong specificity and sensitivity. A later analysis showed HLA-associated TCR beta chains outstripping equally common others in clonal expansion.

The CDR3 runs 14 residues. Trimming pared 7 bases from V and 3 bases from J, leaving 16 bases between. Germline CDR1 is SNHLY and CDR2 is FYNNEI. The chain couples TRBV2 to TRBJ2-7, with D possibly matching TRBD2 (5 bases). This receptor was obtained from a man aged 30 to 39 in good health and CMV-seronegative. Sequenced: PBMCs. The CDR3 here is CASTLGLEGYEQYF. The CDR3 DNA reads as TGTGCCAGCACCCTCGGGCTAGAGGGCTACGAGCAGTACTTC.